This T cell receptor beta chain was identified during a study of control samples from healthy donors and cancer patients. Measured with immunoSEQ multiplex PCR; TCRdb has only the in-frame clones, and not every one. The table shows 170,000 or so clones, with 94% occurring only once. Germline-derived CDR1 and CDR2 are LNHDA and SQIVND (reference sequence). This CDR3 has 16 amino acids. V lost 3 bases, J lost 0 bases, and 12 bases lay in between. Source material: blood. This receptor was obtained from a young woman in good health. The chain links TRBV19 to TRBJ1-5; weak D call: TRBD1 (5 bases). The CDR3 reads CASSISGGISNQPQHF. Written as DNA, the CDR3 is TGTGCCAGTAGTATTTCGGGGGGAATTAGCAATCAGCCCCAGCATTTT.